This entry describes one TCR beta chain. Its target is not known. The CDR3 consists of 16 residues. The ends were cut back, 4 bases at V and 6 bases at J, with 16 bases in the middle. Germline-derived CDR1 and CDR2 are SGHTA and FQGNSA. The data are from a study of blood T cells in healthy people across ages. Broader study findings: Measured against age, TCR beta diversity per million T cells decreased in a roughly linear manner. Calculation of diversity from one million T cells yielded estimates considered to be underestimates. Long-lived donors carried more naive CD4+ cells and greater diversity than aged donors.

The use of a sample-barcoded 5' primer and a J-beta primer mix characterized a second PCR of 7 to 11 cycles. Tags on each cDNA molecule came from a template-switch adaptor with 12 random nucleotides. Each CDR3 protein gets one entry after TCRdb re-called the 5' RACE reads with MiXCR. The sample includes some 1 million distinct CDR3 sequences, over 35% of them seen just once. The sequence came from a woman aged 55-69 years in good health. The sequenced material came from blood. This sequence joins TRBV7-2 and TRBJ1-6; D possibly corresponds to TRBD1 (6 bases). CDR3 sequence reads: CASSSKPGHVNSPLHF. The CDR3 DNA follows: TGTGCCAGCAGCTCAAAACCGGGACACGTTAATTCACCCCTCCACTTT.